This record concerns one T cell receptor (beta chain) sequence. The V gene's germline CDR1 is SGHKS and CDR2 YYEKEE (reference sequence). The CDR3 sequence is 20 residues long. V lost 5 bases, J lost 0 bases, and 17 bases stayed unmatched. Per the original data handling: How many nucleated cells were present was estimated from reference gene primer amplification. TCRdb's table, derived via immunoSEQ multiplex PCR, lists solely in-frame clones and lacks some. That table gives V, J and clone size, and the DNA gave D and trimming. The table includes fewer than 250,000 clones, 83% detected once. This sample is drawn from a study of blood T cell repertoires in COVID-19.

This chain connects TRBV5-5 to TRBJ2-6, with 7 positions matching TRBD1. This clonotype originated in a woman between 45 and 65 years old with acute or convalescent COVID-19. The specimen sequenced was peripheral blood. The chain's CDR3 is CASSVSTRQGQSSGANVLTF. The CDR3 DNA reads as TGTGCCAGCAGTGTCTCAACCCGACAGGGCCAGAGCTCTGGGGCCAACGTCCTGACTTTC.